This TCR beta chain was sequenced during a study of cytomegalovirus exposure and HLA in healthy donors (dated by TCRdb to about 2017). At the level of the whole study: An earlier analysis of several hundred of the donors reported 276 Gb of sequence data and 117 million unique TCR beta sequences obtained from about 179 million T cells. Around 320 gigabases of sequencing data and 70 million to 100 million unique TCR sequences were included in an early release covering around 650 HLA-typed donors. The genetic ancestry cluster associated with self-reported Caucasian donors included 81% of the roughly 390 genotyped donors. The aim of the study was to test whether cataloging public T cell receptors could identify signatures of past pathogen exposure. The study profiled the T cell repertoires of around 700 subjects by immunosequencing and related them to cytomegalovirus serostatus. Besides the first cohort of roughly 640 subjects, a separate validation cohort made up of 95 to 150 different subjects was used. To predict cytomegalovirus infection status, the study brought together high-throughput TCR immunosequencing, statistical association of individual TCRs with disease status, and machine learning. A later analysis re-examined previously published TCR beta repertoires from 600 to 700 donors and added high-resolution HLA genotyping to investigate patterns of TCR occurrence. Rather than using new phenotypic data, the later analysis identified candidate immune exposures from TCR beta sequences and from how often those sequences occurred across donors. An earlier analysis of a few hundred of the donors applied high-throughput TCR beta sequencing to assess whether each TCR beta V gene segment acted as functional or pseudogenic. Alongside the repertoire data, information on donor age, sex, ethnicity and CMV serostatus was compiled. A later genetic analysis used genome-wide SNP genotypes for about 55% of the 666 donors, treating that subset as a discovery cohort. All discovery cohort repertoires had been generated on a single sequencing platform. Both class I and class II loci were covered by HLA typing, at four-digit resolution. Typing coverage varied by locus: roughly 620-640 donors for A, B, C, DRB1 and DQB1; 522 for DQA1; over 600 for DPA1; roughly 450 for DPB1. Roughly five DR-DQ haplotypes were handled as single units for association and clustering because linkage in the cohort was strong. Among some 400 genotyped donors of the cohort, an average of approximately 240,000 unique TCR beta nucleotide sequences was sequenced per donor, of which about 18% were non-productive.

On this clone itself: Its antigen is unknown. No base qualities exist here, and no much larger clone lies one base off it.

The cohort consisted of 666 healthy bone marrow donors. All cohort members were sampled while nominally healthy, although unrecorded immune exposures were likely present. The donor tested CMV seronegative, placing the donor among the 352 seronegative members of the cohort. Every donor gave a peripheral blood sample, and the peripheral blood mononuclear cells from that sample were used for TCR beta sequencing. The Qiagen DNeasy Blood Extraction Kit was used to extract genomic DNA from the blood cell samples. The library was obtained by the immunoSEQ multiplex PCR assay. For the multiplex PCR, a mixture combining 60 forward primers for TCR Vbeta segments and 13 reverse primers for TCR Jbeta segments was used. The CDR3 region of rearranged TCR beta genes was amplified from genomic DNA with a multiplex PCR assay. The amplified TCR beta libraries were sequenced on the Illumina HiSeq System as 87-base-pair reads. As for the original processing: A later analysis counted about 80 million unique TCR beta chains across the 700 or so repertoires, and 9 million to 14 million of these chains were shared by at least two donors. Raw reads were error-corrected and collapsed into unique sequences with a nearest-neighbor algorithm that merged closely related sequences to remove PCR and sequencing errors. Alignment of CDR3 sequences to IMGT reference sequences was used to assign V, D and J gene segments. For a sequence to be retained, a match of at least six nucleotides to both a V gene segment and a J gene segment was required. Rearrangements were classified as productive when the CDR3 lacked stop codons and remained in frame with V and J, and all other rearrangements were classified as non-productive. CDR3 was defined by IMGT convention, running from the second conserved V-encoded cysteine to the conserved J-encoded phenylalanine. The earlier analysis of fewer than 750 of the donors excluded sequences that lacked an unambiguous match to a single V gene segment. An earlier analysis of a few hundred of the donors called V segments functional above 56.7% productive rearrangements and segregating when the between-donor standard deviation exceeded 5%. A statistical classification framework was built for diagnosing cytomegalovirus status from the catalog of TCR beta chain sequences. In a later analysis, V and J genes were assigned by comparing TCR nucleotide sequences against IMGT/GENE-DB human TR gene sequences. A later analysis assigned CDR3 sequences and most-parsimonious VDJ recombination scenarios with the TCRdist pipeline. A later analysis defined each TCR beta chain by its CDR3 amino acid sequence plus V-gene family, and excluded reads lacking a unique V-gene family. To address suspected cross-contamination and a sequencing artifact, a later analysis removed 592 highly shared, low-generation-probability nucleotide sequences. In a later analysis, a clonal expansion index for each public chain was calculated from normalized within-repertoire ranks of inferred template counts. In a later analysis, generation probabilities were computed with a VDJ recombination model fitted to out-of-frame rearrangements, and the resulting probabilities were checked against IGoR. A later analysis scored TCR-TCR, TCR-HLA and TCR-CMV co-occurrence with hypergeometric tests, applying a repertoire-size bias correction to TCR pairs. To estimate false discovery rates, a later analysis permuted the HLA or CMV assignments 20 times. In a later analysis, co-occurring TCRs were grouped with DBSCAN, and TCRdist sequence similarity was added when clustering was performed within HLA-allele-positive subsets. Repertoires with fewer than 30,000 or more than 120,000 public chains, plus five repertoires with anomalous nucleotide sharing, were excluded from co-occurrence clustering. TCRdb's version of the immuneACCESS table is confined to in-frame rearrangements and falls short of the full clone set. An unresolved V gene accounts for under half of the shortfall where checked; the remainder is of unknown origin. D and trimming were read from the DNA, whereas the V and J calls and clone size are those reported in that table. Here the sample has over 150,000 clones; almost 85% occur a single time. Less than 0.4% of the sample lies in the top ten.

Via the germline V gene, CDR1 is SGHDT and CDR2 YYEEEE. From the cysteine up to the phenylalanine, the CDR3 has a length of 16 residues. CDR3 DNA only is kept here, 48 bases in frame from base 1. V is cut by 4 bases and J by 3 bases, and the space between the germline ends is 17 bases. The paper's findings and limits, for the study overall: The authors suggested that the approach could potentially be generalized to other disease states and immunological phenotypes. A total of 150 or so TCR beta chains were listed by the study as associated with cytomegalovirus. In an earlier analysis of about 600 of the donors, most TCR beta V segments appeared in productive rearrangements about 87% or about 30% of the time, broadly matching IMGT annotations. A later analysis reported that several top co-occurrence clusters appeared linked to parvovirus B19, influenza, CMV and Epstein-Barr virus. HLA typing was unavailable for some donors at each locus, so association tests used only the typed subset. In a later analysis, some 18,000 TCR beta sequences were associated with specific HLA alleles at a false discovery rate of 0.05. While some public TCRs were present in many individuals, most TCR sequences turned up only very rarely across donors. In vitro tests confirmed that a few of the cytomegalovirus-associated TCR beta chains recognize cytomegalovirus antigens. A later genetic analysis reported fewer N-insertions in productive TCRs among donors in an Asian-associated ancestry cluster than the roughly 620-donor mean. This cohort had only TCR beta chains sequenced, and the lack of alpha or paired-chain data limited which features could be detected. Compared with equally common non-associated chains, HLA-associated TCR beta chains in a later analysis were more clonally expanded and had lower generation probabilities. CMV serostatus was the only immune exposure information available for the cohort. In a later analysis, most CMV-associated TCR beta chains were found to appear HLA-restricted, with HLA associations seemingly driven largely by CMV exposure. Correlated functional status among segregating V segments might be attributable to linkage disequilibrium, but an unknown experimental factor could not be ruled out. A further reported finding was that TCR beta sequences accurately predicted the HLA-A and HLA-B alleles for most subjects in the first cohort. Because the 87-base-pair reads could not distinguish some IMGT-functional V segments, including TRBV6-2 and TRBV6-3, those segments were excluded. About 17 rarely observed V segments, including chromosome 9 orphons, were excluded from the earlier analysis of just under 600 of the donors because counts were too low. Assigning TCR associations to individual alleles was difficult when HLA alleles, especially DR and DQ, strongly co-occurred. The classifier was reported to diagnose cytomegalovirus status with high specificity and sensitivity in both the original and validation cohorts. A later genetic analysis associated a missense DCLRE1C variant with V-gene and J-gene trimming of TCR beta chains, and an independent cohort replicated the association. The sequencing pipeline was judged likely to have produced a cluster of highly shared sequence variants as a technical artifact. According to a later analysis, TCR association rates differed among HLA loci, with DRB1 alleles showing the most associated TCRs and HLA-C alleles showing the fewest. Sequencing depth was assumed to be roughly uniform across donors in the presence/absence analyses, though that assumption may not hold.

The chain couples TRBV5-6 to TRBJ2-4; perhaps TRBD1 is the D gene, with 6 bases matching. Sequencing was carried out using PBMCs. The sequence was obtained from a boy younger than 10 in good health and CMV-seronegative. The CDR3 in this case is CASSLPGEIVKNIQYF. The DNA sequence is TGTGCCAGCAGCCTCCCAGGGGAGATCGTCAAAAACATTCAGTACTTC.